The sequence of this TCR beta chain was determined in a study of radiotherapy plus CTLA-4 blockade in lung cancer. The overall study: Objective responses occurred in about 18% of patients; about 34% had disease control. Broader study findings: After radiotherapy and ipilimumab, tumor-derived clones expanded in peripheral blood. Per reports, early blood T cell clone dynamics, plus interferon-beta, forecast response most strongly.

A few counts support this clone. Its matching antigen is unknown. The data were produced by immunoSEQ multiplex PCR, yet TCRdb's version contains in-frame clones alone and is incomplete. The sample includes about 77,000 clones, roughly 69% of them seen just once. The germline V and J ends were trimmed by 5 bases and 2 bases, with 6 bases remaining between them. CDR1 is DFQATT and CDR2 is SNEGSKA in the germline V gene (reference sequence). The CDR3 has 11 residues. This material consisted of peripheral blood, taken from a patient treated with radiotherapy plus ipilimumab. The clonotype originates from a human donor with non-small cell lung cancer whose response to radiotherapy plus ipilimumab could not be evaluated. The J gene is TRBJ1-2, the V gene TRBV20-1; TRBD1 might be the D (6 bases). CDR3 in DNA: TGCAGTGCTGACAGGAACTATGGCTACACCTTC. It codes for CSADRNYGYTF.